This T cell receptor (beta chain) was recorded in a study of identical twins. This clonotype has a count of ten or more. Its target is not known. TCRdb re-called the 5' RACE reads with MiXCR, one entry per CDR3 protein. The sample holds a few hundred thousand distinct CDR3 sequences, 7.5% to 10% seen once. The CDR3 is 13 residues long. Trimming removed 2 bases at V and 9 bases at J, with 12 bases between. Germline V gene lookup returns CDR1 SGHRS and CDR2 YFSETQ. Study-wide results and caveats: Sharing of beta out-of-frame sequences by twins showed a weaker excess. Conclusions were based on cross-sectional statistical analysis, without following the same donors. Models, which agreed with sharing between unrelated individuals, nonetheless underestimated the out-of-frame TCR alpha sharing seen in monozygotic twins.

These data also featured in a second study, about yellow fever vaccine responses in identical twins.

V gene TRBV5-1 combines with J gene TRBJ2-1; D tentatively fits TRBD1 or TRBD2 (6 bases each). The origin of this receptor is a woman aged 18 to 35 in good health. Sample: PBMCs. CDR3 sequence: CASSLDGGGEQFF. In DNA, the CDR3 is TGCGCCAGCAGCTTAGATGGAGGGGGTGAGCAGTTCTTC.